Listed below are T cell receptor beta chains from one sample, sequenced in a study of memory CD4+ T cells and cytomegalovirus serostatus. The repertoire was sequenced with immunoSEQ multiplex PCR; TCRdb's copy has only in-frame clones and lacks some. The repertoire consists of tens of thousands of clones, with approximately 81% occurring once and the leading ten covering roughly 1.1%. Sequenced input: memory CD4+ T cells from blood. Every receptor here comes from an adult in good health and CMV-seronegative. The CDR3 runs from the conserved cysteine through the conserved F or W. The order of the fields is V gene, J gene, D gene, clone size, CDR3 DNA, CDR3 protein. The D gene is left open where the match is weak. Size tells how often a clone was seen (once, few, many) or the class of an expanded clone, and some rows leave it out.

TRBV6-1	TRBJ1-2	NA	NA	TGTGCCACCCGGCGGGACTATGGCTACACCTTC	CATRRDYGYTF
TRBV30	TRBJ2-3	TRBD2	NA	TGTGCCTGGAGCCTCGGCTCCGGGGGGACAGATACGCAGTATTTT	CAWSLGSGGTDTQYF
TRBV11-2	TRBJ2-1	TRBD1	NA	TGTGCCAGCAGCGCGGACAGGGGAGGAGAGCAGTTCTTC	CASSADRGGEQFF
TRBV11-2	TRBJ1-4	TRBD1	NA	TGTGCCAGCAGCTTGTCTGGCAGACAGGGGATTACAACTAATGAAAAACTGTTTTTT	CASSLSGRQGITTNEKLFF
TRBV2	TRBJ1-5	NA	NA	TGTGCCAGCAGTGAAGAGGGGGATCAGCCCCAGCATTTT	CASSEEGDQPQHF
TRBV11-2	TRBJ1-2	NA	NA	TGTGCCAGCAGCTTAGCGGTTAACTATGGCTACACCTTC	CASSLAVNYGYTF
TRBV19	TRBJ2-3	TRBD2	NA	TGTGCCAGTAAACTAGCGGGAGGGGGAGATACGCAGTATTTT	CASKLAGGGDTQYF
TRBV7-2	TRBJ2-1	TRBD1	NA	TGTGCCAGCGGTTTGGACAGGGGGCGACTGGAAGAGCAGTTCTTC	CASGLDRGRLEEQFF
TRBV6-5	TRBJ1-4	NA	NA	TGTGCCAGCAGTAACAGACCGCCCGCTAATGAAAAACTGTTTTTT	CASSNRPPANEKLFF
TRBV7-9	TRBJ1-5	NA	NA	TGTGCCAGCAGCTTTAGCAATCAGCCCCAGCATTTT	CASSFSNQPQHF
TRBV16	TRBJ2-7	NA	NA	TGTGCCAGCAGCCAATCGGGGGGTTACGAGCAGTACTTC	CASSQSGGYEQYF
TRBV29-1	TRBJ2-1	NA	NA	TGCAGCGTTGAAGGGACGGCCTACAATGAGCAGTTCTTC	CSVEGTAYNEQFF
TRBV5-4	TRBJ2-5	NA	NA	TGTGCCAGCAGCTTATCCCGGGGGCAGACCCAGTACTTC	CASSLSRGQTQYF
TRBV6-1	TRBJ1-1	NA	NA	TGTGCCAGCAGTGACGGCCTCTCGACGTGGGCTTTCTTT	CASSDGLSTWAFF
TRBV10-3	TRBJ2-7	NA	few	TGTGCCATCAGTGAAAGCACCGGCGGGTACGAGCAGTACTTC	CAISESTGGYEQYF
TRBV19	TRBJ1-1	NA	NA	TGTGCCAGTAGTATTCGGTACAGGCGACCCAACACTGAAGCTTTCTTT	CASSIRYRRPNTEAFF
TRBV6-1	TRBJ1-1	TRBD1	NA	TGTGCCAGCACTCTCGGACAGGGGGGAGGAACTGAAGCTTTCTTT	CASTLGQGGGTEAFF
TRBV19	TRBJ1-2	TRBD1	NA	TGTGCCAGTAGTTCGTCCGGACAGGGGGCATGGGGCTACACCTTC	CASSSSGQGAWGYTF
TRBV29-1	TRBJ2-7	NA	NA	TGCAGCGTTGGCAGGAGGGGGGGGTACGAGCAGTACTTC	CSVGRRGGYEQYF
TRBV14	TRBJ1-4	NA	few	TGTGCCAGCAGAGGACAGCCTAATGAAAAACTGTTTTTT	CASRGQPNEKLFF
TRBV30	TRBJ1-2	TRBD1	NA	TGTGCCTGGGGGACAGGGGCAGGGAATGGCTACACCTTC	CAWGTGAGNGYTF
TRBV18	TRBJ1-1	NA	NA	TGTGCCAGCTCACCTGGGGGTTTCGGCACTGAAGCTTTCTTT	CASSPGGFGTEAFF
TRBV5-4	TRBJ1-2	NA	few	TGTGCCAGCAGCACCTCCCGGGTCGGAAACTATGGCTACACCTTC	CASSTSRVGNYGYTF
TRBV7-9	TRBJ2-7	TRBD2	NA	TGTGCCAGCAGCATAGCGGGAGTCACCTACGAGCAGTACTTC	CASSIAGVTYEQYF
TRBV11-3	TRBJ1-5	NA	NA	TGTGCCAGCAGCCCCAGGTTTCAGCCCCAGCATTTT	CASSPRFQPQHF
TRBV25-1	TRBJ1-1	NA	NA	TGTGCCAGCAGCACGGACAGTGTCCGGGGCACTGAAGCTTTCTTT	CASSTDSVRGTEAFF
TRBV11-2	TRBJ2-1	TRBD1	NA	TGTGCCAGCAGCCCCGACAGGGGAAAACACAATGAGCAGTTCTTC	CASSPDRGKHNEQFF
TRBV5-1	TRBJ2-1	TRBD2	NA	TGCGCCAGCAGCGCCCGAAGGGCTAGCGGGAGGGCCGATGAGCAGTTCTTC	CASSARRASGRADEQFF
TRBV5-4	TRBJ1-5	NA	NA	TGTGCCAGCAGCCCGGACCCCAGCGGGCCCCAGCATTTT	CASSPDPSGPQHF
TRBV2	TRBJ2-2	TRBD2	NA	TGTGCCAGCAGGGAAACCACTAGCGGGAGCCCCGGGGAGCTGTTTTTT	CASRETTSGSPGELFF
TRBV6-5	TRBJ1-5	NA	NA	TGTGCCAGCAGTTATACAGTGAATCAGCCCCAGCATTTT	CASSYTVNQPQHF
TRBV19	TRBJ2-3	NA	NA	TGTGCCAGTAGTTTTAGCACAGATACGCAGTATTTT	CASSFSTDTQYF
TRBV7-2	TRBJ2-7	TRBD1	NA	TGTGCCAGCAGCTTGGATCCAGGGGGCTCCTACGAGCAGTACTTC	CASSLDPGGSYEQYF
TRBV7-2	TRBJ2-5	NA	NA	TGTGCCAGCAGCTTAGGAGGGAGGATTGAGACCCAGTACTTC	CASSLGGRIETQYF
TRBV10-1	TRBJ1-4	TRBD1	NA	TGCGCCAGCAACGATGGACAGGGGTCTGAAAAACTGTTTTTT	CASNDGQGSEKLFF
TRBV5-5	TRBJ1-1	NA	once	TGTGCCAGCAGCTTGGATGAGCAAGGCAGGGAAGCTTTCTTT	CASSLDEQGREAFF
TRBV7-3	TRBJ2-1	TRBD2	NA	TGTGCCAGCAGCTTAAAGGACAGAACTAGCGGGAGTATGCGGAATGAGCAGTTCTTC	CASSLKDRTSGSMRNEQFF
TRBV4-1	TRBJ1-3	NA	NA	TGCGCCAGCAGCCAGGTAGCAGGGCCTGGAAACACCATATATTTT	CASSQVAGPGNTIYF
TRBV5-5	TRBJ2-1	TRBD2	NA	TGTGCCAGCAGCTTACCGACTAGCGGGAGTAGAAACAATGAGCAGTTCTTC	CASSLPTSGSRNNEQFF
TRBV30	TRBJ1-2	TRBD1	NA	TGTGCCTGGAGCCGGACAGGGGGCAACTATGGCTACACCTTC	CAWSRTGGNYGYTF
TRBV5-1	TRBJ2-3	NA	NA	TGCGCCAGCAGCGGTGGACAGATTACAGATACGCAGTATTTT	CASSGGQITDTQYF
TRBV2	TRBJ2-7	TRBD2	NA	TGTGCCAGCAGTGTGGGCCTAGCGGGGGAGCAGTACTTC	CASSVGLAGEQYF
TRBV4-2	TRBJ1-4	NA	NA	TGTGCCAGCAGCCAAGGTACGAGCCTCAGTGAAAAACTGTTTTTT	CASSQGTSLSEKLFF
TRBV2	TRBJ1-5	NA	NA	TGTGCCGGTCGACAGGCGTCTGGGCAGCCCCAGCATTTT	CAGRQASGQPQHF
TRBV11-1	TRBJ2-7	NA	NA	TGTGCCAGCAGCTTAGCTGGCAGTCTATCCTACGAGCAGTACTTC	CASSLAGSLSYEQYF
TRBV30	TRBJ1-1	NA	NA	TGTGCCAGTGACAGGTCCTTCACTGAAGCTTTCTTT	CASDRSFTEAFF
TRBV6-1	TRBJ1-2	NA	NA	TGTGCCAGCAGAAGAGGGGATTTGGACTATGGCTACACCTTC	CASRRGDLDYGYTF
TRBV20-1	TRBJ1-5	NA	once	TGCAGTGCTAGTTGGCTCGGCGCCCAGCATTTT	CSASWLGAQHF
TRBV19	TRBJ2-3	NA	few	TGTGCCAGTAACGCAAATGGCGAAATCACAGATACGCAGTATTTT	CASNANGEITDTQYF